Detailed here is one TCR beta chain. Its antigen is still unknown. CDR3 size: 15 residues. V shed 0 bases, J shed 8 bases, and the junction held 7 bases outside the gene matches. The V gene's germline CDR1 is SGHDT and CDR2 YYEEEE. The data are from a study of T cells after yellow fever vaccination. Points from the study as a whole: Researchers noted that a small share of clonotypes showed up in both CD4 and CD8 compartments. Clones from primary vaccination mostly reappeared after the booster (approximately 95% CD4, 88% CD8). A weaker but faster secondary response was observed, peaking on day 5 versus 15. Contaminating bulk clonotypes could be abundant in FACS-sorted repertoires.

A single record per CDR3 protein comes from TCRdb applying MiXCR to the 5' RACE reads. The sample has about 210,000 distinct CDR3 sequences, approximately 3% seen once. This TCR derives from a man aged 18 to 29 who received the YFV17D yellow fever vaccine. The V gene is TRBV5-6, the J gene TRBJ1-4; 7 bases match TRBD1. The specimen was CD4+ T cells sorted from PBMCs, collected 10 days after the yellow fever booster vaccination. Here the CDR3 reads CASSLETGPGEKLFF. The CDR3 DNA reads TGTGCCAGCAGCTTGGAGACAGGGCCTGGGGAAAAACTGTTTTTT.